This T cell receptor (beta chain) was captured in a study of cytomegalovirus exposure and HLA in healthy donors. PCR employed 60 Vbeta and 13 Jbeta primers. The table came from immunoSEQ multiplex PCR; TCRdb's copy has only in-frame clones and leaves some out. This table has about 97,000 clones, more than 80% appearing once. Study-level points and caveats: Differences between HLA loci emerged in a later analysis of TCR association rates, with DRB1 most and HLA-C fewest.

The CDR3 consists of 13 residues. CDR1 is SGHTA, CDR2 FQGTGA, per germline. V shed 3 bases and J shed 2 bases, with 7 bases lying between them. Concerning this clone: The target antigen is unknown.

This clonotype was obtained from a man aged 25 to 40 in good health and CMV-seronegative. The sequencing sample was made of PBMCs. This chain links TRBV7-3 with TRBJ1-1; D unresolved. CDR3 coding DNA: TGTGCCAGCAGCTTCGACTTAAACACTGAAGCTTTCTTT. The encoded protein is CASSFDLNTEAFF.